This TCR beta chain derives from a study of blood T cell repertoires in COVID-19. Libraries were prepared by immunoSEQ multiplex PCR; TCRdb keeps only in-frame clonotypes and omits some of them. The table includes approximately 470,000 clones, roughly 90% detected once. The receptor was isolated from a young woman who had recovered from COVID-19. The sequencing sample was made of PBMCs or T cells enriched from blood (not recorded which).

The chain's CDR3 is CASSVANGQGNGYTF. CDR3 coding DNA: TGTGCCAGCAGCGTAGCTAACGGACAGGGGAATGGCTACACCTTC. The rearrangement joins TRBV9 to TRBJ1-2; TRBD1 agrees at 9 bases. The J segment lost 6 bases and the V segment lost 0 bases, leaving 6 bases of the junction unmatched. The V gene's germline CDR1 is SGDLS and CDR2 YYNGEE. CDR3 length: 15 amino acids.